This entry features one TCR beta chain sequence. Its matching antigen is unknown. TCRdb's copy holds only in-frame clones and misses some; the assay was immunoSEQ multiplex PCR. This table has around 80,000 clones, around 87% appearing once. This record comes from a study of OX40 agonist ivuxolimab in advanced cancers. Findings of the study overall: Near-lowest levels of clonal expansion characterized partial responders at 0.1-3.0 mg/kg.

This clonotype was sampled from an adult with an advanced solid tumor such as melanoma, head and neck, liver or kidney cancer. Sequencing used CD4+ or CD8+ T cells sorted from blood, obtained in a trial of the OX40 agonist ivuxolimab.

CDR3 sequence (DNA): TGTGCCAGCAGTTACGTACTGGGATTAGAGACCCAGTACTTC. Its translation is CASSYVLGLETQYF. The chain combines TRBV6-6 with TRBJ2-5; D remains ambiguous. V dropped 2 bases and J dropped 4 bases, with 11 bases sitting between them. Per the germline V gene, CDR1 is MNHNY and CDR2 is SVGAGI (reference sequence). The CDR3 runs 14 residues.